This T cell receptor (beta chain) was observed in a study of T cell responses to AZD1222 COVID-19 vaccine. Whole-study context: Pooled together were second doses at about 4 or about 12 weeks.

Details on this clone: What it binds is unknown. This same CDR3 is encoded by further DNA sequences in the sample.

Overall study findings and caveats: None of the repertoires were sampled until the peak T cell response had passed.

The germline gives CDR1 DFQATT, CDR2 SNEGSKA (reference sequence). The CDR3 has 11 residues. V lost 5 bases and J lost 5, with 9 bases in between. TCRdb's table, derived via immunoSEQ multiplex PCR, lists solely in-frame clones and lacks some. Of some 84,000 clones listed, roughly 88% were seen once; the top ten hold roughly 15%. The starting material was peripheral blood, obtained on day 0 of AZD1222 vaccination. The sequence came from an adult in good health. The V and J genes are TRBV20-1 and TRBJ1-2, with D unresolved. In DNA, the CDR3 is TGCAGTGCTTCGGACGGGTATGGCTACACCTTC. Residues: CSASDGYGYTF.